This TCR beta chain was documented in a study of T-cell reconstitution after alpha-beta-depleted transplantation in children. Unique molecular identifiers were built into the TCRbeta library. TCRdb processed the PCR reads anew with MiXCR; each CDR3 protein has one entry. Altogether about 610,000 distinct CDR3 sequences are present, about 10% being singletons, with the ten largest covering less than 5%. Germline V gene data show CDR1 as SGHRS and CDR2 as YFSETQ. The CDR3 contains 14 residues. The germline V and J ends were trimmed by 3 bases and 3 bases, with 12 bases remaining between them. In its sample, this clonotype was seen many times.

This TCR came from a human donor who donated a stem cell graft to a child with acute myeloid leukemia. Source: PBMCs from the stem cell graft donor, taken from the stem cell graft. The chain carries TRBV5-1 and TRBJ1-2; no clear D. The CDR3 sequence: CASSYGLGDYGYTF. DNA of the CDR3: TGCGCCAGCAGCTACGGGTTGGGTGACTATGGCTACACCTTC.